The clone carrying this T cell receptor beta chain was observed many times. Its antigen is not identified. This entry is derived from a study of regulatory T cells in long-lasting Graves disease. Study details: For a period under 3 months, newly diagnosed Graves' patients had taken antithyroid drugs. The study's findings and limits: Those with persistent Graves' had less TCR diversity than newly diagnosed patients.

Germline V gene lookup returns CDR1 SGHAT and CDR2 FQDESV (reference sequence). This CDR3 has 14 amino acids. V dropped 1 base and J dropped 5 bases, with 9 bases sitting between them. Indicated time point: newly diagnosed GD, antithyroid drugs for less than 3 months. Making the TCR library involved RNA that had been extracted from PBMCs. The authors built TCR beta libraries using iRepertoire HTBI primers and Arm-PCR of CDR3 regions. TCRdb reprocessed the multiplex PCR reads via MiXCR and lists one record per CDR3 protein. The sample holds 400,000 to 550,000 distinct CDR3 sequences, around 15% seen once. These data were also reused for a study on T cells in Graves' hyperthyroidism and ophthalmopathy. This second report adds: HTBI primers were used for first-round RT-PCR of the TCR CDR3.

The sequence came from a woman aged 30 to 39 with Graves disease. Sequencing used peripheral blood mononuclear cells (PBMCs), obtained at new diagnosis, from a patient treated with antithyroid drugs. The chain couples TRBV11-1 to TRBJ2-1; D remains ambiguous. CDR3 protein: CASSLEFVHNEQFF. CDR3 bases: TGTGCCAGCAGCTTAGAATTCGTACACAATGAGCAGTTCTTC. Variable domain in full (rest from reference TRBV11-1 and TRBJ2-1): EAEVAQSPRYKITEKSQAVAFWCDPISGHATLYWYRQILGQGPELLVQFQDESVVDDSQLPKDRFSAERLKGVDSTLKIQPAELGDSAMYLCASSLEFVHNEQFFGPGTRLTVL.